This T cell receptor (beta chain) was observed in a study of CD4 T cells in relation to SARS-CoV-2 and coronaviruses. CD4+ T cells from unexposed donors were obtained before the COVID-19 pandemic (2011-2018). TCRdb's table, derived via immunoSEQ multiplex PCR, lists solely in-frame clones and lacks some. The top ten hold around 1.5% of the sample, which has tens of thousands of clones, around 86% seen once. Material for sequencing was memory CD4+ T cells from PBMCs. The clonotype originates from a human donor in good health.

The CDR3 sequence: CASSTGLAEQETQYF. DNA for the CDR3: TGTGCCAGCAGCACTGGACTAGCGGAACAAGAGACCCAGTACTTC. The chain carries TRBV7-3 and TRBJ2-5; 10 bases align to TRBD2. V trimming: 5 bases; J trimming: 2 bases; junction bases outside the gene matches: 5. The CDR3 covers 15 residues. Per germline, CDR1 SGHTA and CDR2 FQGTGA.